The following is a TCR beta chain sequence with its context. Its matching antigen is unknown. Germline lookup yields CDR1 KGHSH and CDR2 LQKENI. The CDR3 length is 15 residues. Trimming left V 5 bases short and J 4 bases short, with 15 bases between. Libraries of TCR beta came from quantitative 5'-RACE with molecular barcodes. TCRdb ran MiXCR on the 5' RACE reads and lists one entry per CDR3 protein. There are 500,000 to 550,000 distinct CDR3 sequences in the sample; roughly 12% occur only once, and 6.8% lies in the top ten. The sample comes from a study of CD8 T cells in ankylosing spondylitis. Study outcomes and limitations: Prior literature has documented some motif variants in synovial fluid and blood from reactive arthritis. Clones linked to disease, bearing a CD8+ phenotype, were relatively rare in peripheral blood. Made up of about eight highly homologous variants, a TCR beta motif appeared characteristic of ankylosing spondylitis blood. Significantly higher representation of disease-linked clones was reported for matched ankylosing spondylitis synovial fluid.

The receptor was derived from a male donor with ankylosing spondylitis. Material: blood, either unsorted or a sorted T cell fraction (not recorded which). This chain joins TRBV18 and TRBJ1-5; D remains ambiguous. The DNA for the CDR3 is TGTGCCAGCTCAAAAAACATAGGCGGAAATCAGCCCCAGCATTTT. Translated: CASSKNIGGNQPQHF.